This T cell receptor (beta chain) was captured in a study of identical twins. Overall study results and limits: While abundant cord blood beta clonotypes carried fewer insertions, memory repertoires showed no such pattern. Possibly, invariant MAIT and iNKT cells partly confounded zero-insertion analyses.

Healthy Caucasians, and only they, were the donors. This clonotype has just a few counts. Its antigen is not known. A universal primer site came from template switching; cDNA carried unique molecular identifiers. TCRdb reprocessed the 5' RACE reads with MiXCR, giving one entry per CDR3 protein. The sample carries 500,000 or so distinct CDR3 sequences, 14% recorded once. CDR3 length: 15 amino acids. CDR1 is MNHNS, CDR2 SASEGT, per germline. V was shortened by 5 bases and J by 3 bases, with 17 bases between the two germline ends. These sequences were also reported in another study, on yellow fever vaccine responses in identical twins.

This receptor was taken from a young woman in good health. Sequences were obtained from CD4+ T cells sorted from blood. The V gene is TRBV6-1, the J gene TRBJ2-7, with a weak D call TRBD1 (5 bases). The CDR3 bases are TGTGCCAGCAGTCTGCTGACAGCTGCTTTCTACGAGCAGTACTTC. This codes for CASSLLTAAFYEQYF.